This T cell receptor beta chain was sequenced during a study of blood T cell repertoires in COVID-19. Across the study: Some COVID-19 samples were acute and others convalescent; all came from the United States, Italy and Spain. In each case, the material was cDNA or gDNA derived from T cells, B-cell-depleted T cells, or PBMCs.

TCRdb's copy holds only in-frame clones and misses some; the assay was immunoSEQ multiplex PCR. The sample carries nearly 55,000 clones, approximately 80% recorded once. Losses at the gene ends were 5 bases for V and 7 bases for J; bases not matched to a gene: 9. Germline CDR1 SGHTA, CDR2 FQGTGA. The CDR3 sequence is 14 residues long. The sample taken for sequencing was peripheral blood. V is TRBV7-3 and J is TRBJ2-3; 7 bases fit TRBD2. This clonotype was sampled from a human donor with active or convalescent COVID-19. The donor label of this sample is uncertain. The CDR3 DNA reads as TGTGCCAGCAGCCATGGGACTATTGAAAATACGCAGTATTTT. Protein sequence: CASSHGTIENTQYF.